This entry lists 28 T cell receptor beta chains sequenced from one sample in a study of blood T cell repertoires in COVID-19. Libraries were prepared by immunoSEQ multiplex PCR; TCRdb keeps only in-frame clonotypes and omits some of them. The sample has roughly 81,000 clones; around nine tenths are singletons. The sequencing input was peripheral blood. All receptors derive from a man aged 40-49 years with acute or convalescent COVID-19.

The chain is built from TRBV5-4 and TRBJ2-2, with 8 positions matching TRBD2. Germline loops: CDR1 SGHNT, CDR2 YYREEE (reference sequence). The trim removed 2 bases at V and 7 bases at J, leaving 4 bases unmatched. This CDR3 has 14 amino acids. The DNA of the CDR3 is TGTGCCAGCAGCTTCGAGCGGGAGCTCGGGGAGCTGTTTTTT. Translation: CASSFERELGELFF.

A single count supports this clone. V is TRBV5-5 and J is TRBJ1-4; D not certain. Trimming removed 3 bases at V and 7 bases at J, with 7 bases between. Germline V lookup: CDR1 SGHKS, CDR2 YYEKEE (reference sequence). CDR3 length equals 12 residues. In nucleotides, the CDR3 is TGTGCCAGCAGCTCCGCGGGTGAAAAACTGTTTTTT. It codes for CASSSAGEKLFF.

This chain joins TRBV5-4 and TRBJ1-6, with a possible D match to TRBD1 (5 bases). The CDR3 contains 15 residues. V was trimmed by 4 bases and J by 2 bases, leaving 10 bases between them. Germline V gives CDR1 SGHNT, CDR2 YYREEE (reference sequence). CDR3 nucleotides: TGTGCCAGCAGCGCTCAGGGAACCTATAATTCACCCCTCCACTTT. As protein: CASSAQGTYNSPLHF.

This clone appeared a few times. CDR3 region: CASSTTVNTEAFF. The CDR3 DNA reads TGTGCCAGTAGTACGACAGTGAACACTGAAGCTTTCTTT. The V and J genes are TRBV19 and TRBJ1-1; tentatively, D is TRBD1 (5 bases). CDR3 length: 13 residues. The V end lost 4 bases, the J end lost 0 bases, and 6 bases lay between the germline ends. Looked up from germline, CDR1 is LNHDA and CDR2 is SQIVND (reference sequence).

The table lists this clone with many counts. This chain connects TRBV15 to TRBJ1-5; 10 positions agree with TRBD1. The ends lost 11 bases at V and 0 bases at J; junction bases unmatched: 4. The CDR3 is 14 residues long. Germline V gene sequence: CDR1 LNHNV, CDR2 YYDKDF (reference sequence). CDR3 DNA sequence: TGTGCCTCTGGGACAGGGGATAGCAATCAGCCCCAGCATTTT. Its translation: CASGTGDSNQPQHF.

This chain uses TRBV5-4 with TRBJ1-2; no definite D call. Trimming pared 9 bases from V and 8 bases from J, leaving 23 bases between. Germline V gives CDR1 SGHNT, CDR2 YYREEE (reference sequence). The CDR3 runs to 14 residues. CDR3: CAIVVGGPTGGYTF. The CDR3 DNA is TGTGCCATAGTGGTTGGAGGGCCGACGGGAGGCTACACCTTC.

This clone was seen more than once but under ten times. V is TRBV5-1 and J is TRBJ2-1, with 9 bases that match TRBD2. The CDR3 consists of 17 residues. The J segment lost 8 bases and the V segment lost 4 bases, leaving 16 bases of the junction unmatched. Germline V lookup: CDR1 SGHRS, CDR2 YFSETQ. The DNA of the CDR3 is TGCGCCAGCAGCACCTCCGTCGGTAGCGGGAGTATATATGAGCAGTTCTTC. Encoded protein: CASSTSVGSGSIYEQFF. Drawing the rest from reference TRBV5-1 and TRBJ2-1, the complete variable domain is KAGVTQTPRYLIKTRGQQVTLSCSPISGHRSVSWYQQTPGQGLQFLFEYFSETQRNKGNFPGRFSGRQFSNSRSEMNVSTLELGDSALYLCASSTSVGSGSIYEQFFGPGTRLTVL.

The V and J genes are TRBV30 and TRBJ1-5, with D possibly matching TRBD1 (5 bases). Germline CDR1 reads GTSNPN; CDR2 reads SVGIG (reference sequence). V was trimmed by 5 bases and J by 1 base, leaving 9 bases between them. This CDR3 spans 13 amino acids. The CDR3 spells CAWDTGSNQPQHF. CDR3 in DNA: TGTGCCTGGGATACAGGAAGCAATCAGCCCCAGCATTTT.

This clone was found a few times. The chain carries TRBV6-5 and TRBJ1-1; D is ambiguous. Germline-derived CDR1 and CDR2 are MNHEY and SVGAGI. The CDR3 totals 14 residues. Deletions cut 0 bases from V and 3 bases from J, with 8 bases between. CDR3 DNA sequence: TGTGCCAGCAGTTACTCTGGCGGGTACACTGAAGCTTTCTTT. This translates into CASSYSGGYTEAFF.

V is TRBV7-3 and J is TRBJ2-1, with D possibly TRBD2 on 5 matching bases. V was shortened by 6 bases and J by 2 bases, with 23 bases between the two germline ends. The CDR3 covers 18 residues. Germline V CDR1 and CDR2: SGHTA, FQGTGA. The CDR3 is CASRGLRGEILAYNEQFF. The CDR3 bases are TGTGCCAGCAGAGGACTTAGAGGCGAAATACTCGCCTACAATGAGCAGTTCTTC.

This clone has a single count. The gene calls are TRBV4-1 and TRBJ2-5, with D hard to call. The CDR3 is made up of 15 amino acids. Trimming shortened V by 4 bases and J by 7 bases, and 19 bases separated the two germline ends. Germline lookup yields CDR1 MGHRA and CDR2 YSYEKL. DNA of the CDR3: TGCGCCAGCAGCCTCTTCCTAGAGGAAAGGTTGACCCAGTACTTC. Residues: CASSLFLEERLTQYF.

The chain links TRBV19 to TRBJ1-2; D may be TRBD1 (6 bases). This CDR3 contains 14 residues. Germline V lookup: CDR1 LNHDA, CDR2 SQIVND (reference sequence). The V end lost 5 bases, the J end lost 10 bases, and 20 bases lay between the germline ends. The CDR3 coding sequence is TGTGCCAGTAGTGGCCAGACAGGAGCGACGAACTACACCTTC. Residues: CASSGQTGATNYTF.

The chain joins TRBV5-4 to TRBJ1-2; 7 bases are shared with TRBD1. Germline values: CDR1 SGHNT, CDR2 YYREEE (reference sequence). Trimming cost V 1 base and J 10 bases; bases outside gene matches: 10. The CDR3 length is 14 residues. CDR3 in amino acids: CASSLIRTGVDYTF. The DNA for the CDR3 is TGTGCCAGCAGCTTGATTCGGACAGGAGTAGACTACACCTTC.

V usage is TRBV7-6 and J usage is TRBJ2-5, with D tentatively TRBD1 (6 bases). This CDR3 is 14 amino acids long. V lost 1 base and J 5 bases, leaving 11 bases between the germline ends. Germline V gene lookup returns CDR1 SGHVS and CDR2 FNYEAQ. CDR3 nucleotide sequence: TGTGCCAGCAGCTTAGTACAGGGATGGGAGACCCAGTACTTC. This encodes CASSLVQGWETQYF.

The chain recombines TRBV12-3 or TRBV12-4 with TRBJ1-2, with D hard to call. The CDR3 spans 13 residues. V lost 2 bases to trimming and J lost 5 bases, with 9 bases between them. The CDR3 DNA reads TGTGCCAGCAGTTTACGTGCGGGATATGGCTACACCTTC. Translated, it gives CASSLRAGYGYTF.

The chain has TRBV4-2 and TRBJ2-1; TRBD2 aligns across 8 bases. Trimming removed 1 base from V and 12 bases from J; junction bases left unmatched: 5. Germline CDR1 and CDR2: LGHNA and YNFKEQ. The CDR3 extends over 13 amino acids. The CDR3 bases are TGTGCCAGCAGCCAAGCTGTGGCGGGAGGGCAGTTCTTC. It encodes CASSQAVAGGQFF.

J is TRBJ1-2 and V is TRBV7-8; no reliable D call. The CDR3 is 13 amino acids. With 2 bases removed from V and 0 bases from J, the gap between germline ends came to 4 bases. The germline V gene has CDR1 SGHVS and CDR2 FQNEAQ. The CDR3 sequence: CASSLQSNYGYTF. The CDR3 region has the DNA TGTGCCAGCAGCTTACAGTCTAACTATGGCTACACCTTC.

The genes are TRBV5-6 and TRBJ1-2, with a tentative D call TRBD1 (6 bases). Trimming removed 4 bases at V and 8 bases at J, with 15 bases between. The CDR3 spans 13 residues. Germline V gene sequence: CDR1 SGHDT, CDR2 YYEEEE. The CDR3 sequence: CASSPDRLGGYTF. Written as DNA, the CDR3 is TGTGCCAGCAGCCCTGACAGGTTGGGCGGCTACACCTTC.

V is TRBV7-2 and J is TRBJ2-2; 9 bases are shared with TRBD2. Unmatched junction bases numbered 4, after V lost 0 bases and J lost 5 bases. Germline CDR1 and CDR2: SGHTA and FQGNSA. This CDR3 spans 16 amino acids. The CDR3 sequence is CASSLASGGRTGELFF. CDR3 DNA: TGTGCCAGCAGCTTAGCGAGCGGGGGGCGGACCGGGGAGCTGTTTTTT.

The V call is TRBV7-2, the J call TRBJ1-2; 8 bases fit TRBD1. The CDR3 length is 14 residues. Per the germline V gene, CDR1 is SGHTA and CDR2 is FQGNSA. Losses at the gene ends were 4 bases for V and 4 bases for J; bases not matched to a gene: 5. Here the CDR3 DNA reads TGTGCCAGCAGCTCCAGGGGGCGGGGCTATGGCTACACCTTC. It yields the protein CASSSRGRGYGYTF. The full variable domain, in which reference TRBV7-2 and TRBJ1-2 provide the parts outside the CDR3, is GAGVSQSPSNKVTEKGKDVELRCDPISGHTALYWYRQSLGQGLEFLIYFQGNSAPDKSGLPSDRFSAERTGGSVSTLTIQRTQQEDSAVYLCASSSRGRGYGYTFGSGTRLTVV.

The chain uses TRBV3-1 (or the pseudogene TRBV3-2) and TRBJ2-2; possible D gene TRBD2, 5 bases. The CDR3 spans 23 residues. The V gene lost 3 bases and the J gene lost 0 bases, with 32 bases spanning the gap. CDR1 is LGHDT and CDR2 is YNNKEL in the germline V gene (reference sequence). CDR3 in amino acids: CASSQGLKTRRIVWEPNTGELFF. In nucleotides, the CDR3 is TGTGCCAGCAGCCAGGGATTAAAGACGAGGCGAATAGTCTGGGAGCCGAACACCGGGGAGCTGTTTTTT.

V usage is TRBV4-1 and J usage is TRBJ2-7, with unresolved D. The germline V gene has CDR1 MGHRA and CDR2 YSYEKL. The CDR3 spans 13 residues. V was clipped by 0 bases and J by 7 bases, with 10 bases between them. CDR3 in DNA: TGCGCCAGCAGCCAAGATCATAGGCGGGAGCAGTACTTC. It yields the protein CASSQDHRREQYF.

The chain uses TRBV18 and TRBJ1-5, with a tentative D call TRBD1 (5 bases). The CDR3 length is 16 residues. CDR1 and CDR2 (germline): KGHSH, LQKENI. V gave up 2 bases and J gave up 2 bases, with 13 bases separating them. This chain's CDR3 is CASSPKTANGNQPQHF. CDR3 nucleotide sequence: TGTGCCAGCTCACCAAAGACAGCTAATGGCAATCAGCCCCAGCATTTT.

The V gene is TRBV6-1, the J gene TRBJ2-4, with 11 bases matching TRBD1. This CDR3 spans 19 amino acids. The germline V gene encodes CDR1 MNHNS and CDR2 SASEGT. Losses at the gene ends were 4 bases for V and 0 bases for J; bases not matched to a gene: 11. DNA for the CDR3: TGTGCCAGCAGTGTACCGGGACAGGGGGGGTACCTAGCCAAAAACATTCAGTACTTC. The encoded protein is CASSVPGQGGYLAKNIQYF.

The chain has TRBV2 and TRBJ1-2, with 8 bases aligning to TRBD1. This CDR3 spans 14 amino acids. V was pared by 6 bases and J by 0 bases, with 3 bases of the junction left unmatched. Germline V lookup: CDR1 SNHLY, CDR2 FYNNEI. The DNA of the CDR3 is TGTGCCAGCAGGGGGGACAGGACTAACTATGGCTACACCTTC. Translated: CASRGDRTNYGYTF.

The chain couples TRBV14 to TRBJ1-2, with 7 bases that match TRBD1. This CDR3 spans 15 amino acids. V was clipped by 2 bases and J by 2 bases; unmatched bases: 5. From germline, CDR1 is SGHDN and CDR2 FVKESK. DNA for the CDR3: TGTGCCAGCAGCCAAAGGGCAGGGGGGAACTATGGCTACACCTTC. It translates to CASSQRAGGNYGYTF.

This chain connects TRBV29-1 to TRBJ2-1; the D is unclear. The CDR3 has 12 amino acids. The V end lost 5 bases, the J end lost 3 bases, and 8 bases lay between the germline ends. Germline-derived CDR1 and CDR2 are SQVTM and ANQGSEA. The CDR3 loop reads CSVWANYNEQFF. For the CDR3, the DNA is TGCAGCGTTTGGGCCAACTACAATGAGCAGTTCTTC.

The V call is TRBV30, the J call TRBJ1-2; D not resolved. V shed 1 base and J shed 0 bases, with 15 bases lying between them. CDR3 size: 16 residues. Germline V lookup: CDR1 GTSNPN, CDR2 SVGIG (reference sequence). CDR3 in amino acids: CAWSARNNLANYGYTF. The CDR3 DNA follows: TGTGCCTGGAGTGCCCGCAATAACCTAGCTAACTATGGCTACACCTTC.